This T cell receptor (beta chain) was sequenced for a study of T cells after yellow fever vaccination. Study as a whole: SMART-Seq v4 Ultra Low Input prepared the low-cell-number fractions. The study, taken as a whole, reports: Few clonotypes appeared in both CD4 and CD8 compartments. Peak timing came faster in the weaker secondary response, day 5 versus 15.

There are 14 residues in the CDR3. V dropped 4 bases and J dropped 4 bases, with 12 bases sitting between them. The germline V gene encodes CDR1 SGHNT and CDR2 YYREEE (reference sequence). This clonotype has a handful of counts. What it binds is not known. The study made its TCR cDNA through 5'RACE template switching. That step introduced a universal primer site along with UMIs. Using its own MiXCR run on the 5' RACE reads, TCRdb lists one record per CDR3 protein. This sample has hundreds of thousands of distinct CDR3 sequences, with less than 9.5% found just once. The sample in question was CD4+ T cells sorted from PBMCs, obtained 5 days after the yellow fever booster vaccination. The chain links TRBV5-4 to TRBJ1-3, with D possibly matching TRBD1 (6 bases). The receptor was isolated from a man aged 18 to 29 who received the YFV17D yellow fever vaccine. The CDR3 protein is CASSRGTLGNTIYF. CDR3 sequence (DNA): TGTGCCAGCAGCCGCGGGACATTAGGAAACACCATATATTTT.